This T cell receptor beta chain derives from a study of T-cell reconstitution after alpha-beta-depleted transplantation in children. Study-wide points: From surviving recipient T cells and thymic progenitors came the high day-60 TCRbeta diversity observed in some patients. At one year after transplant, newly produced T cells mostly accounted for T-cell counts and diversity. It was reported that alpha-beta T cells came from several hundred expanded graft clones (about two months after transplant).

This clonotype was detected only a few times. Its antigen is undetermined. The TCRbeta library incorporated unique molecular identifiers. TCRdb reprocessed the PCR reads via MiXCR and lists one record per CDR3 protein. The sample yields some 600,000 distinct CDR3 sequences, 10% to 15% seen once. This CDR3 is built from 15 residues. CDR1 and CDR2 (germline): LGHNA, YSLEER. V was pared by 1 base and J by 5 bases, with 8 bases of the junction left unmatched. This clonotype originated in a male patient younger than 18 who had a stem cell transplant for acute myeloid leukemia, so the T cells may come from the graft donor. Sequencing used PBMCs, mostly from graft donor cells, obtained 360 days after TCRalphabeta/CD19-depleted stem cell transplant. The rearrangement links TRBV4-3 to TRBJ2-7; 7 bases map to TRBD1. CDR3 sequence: CASSQADRARDEQYF. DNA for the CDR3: TGCGCCAGCAGCCAAGCAGACAGGGCCCGGGACGAGCAGTACTTC.